A selection of T cell receptor beta chains follows, all from one sample in a study of T cell repertoires and Cas9 in healthy adults. Clones were sequenced by immunoSEQ multiplex PCR, and TCRdb holds only the in-frame ones, with some missing. The profile shows some 21,000 clones, about nine tenths of them singletons. Sequenced sample: CD4+ effector T cells (CD127+, CD25-, CD137-, CD154-) from PBMCs; culture status not recorded. These receptors all stem from a human donor in good health. Both conserved end residues are part of each CDR3. D genes are given only for firm matches. Rows may omit the clone size; those that give it use once, few, many or a size class.

clone size	V gene	D gene	J gene	CDR3 protein	CDR3 DNA
NA	TRBV10-1	TRBD2	TRBJ2-3	CASSESSTSGTDTQYF	TGCGCCAGCAGTGAGTCGTCGACTAGCGGCACAGATACGCAGTATTTT
NA	TRBV5-1	TRBD2	TRBJ2-1	CASSGSGLANNEQFF	TGCGCCAGCAGCGGTTCCGGACTAGCGAACAATGAGCAGTTCTTC
once	TRBV5-4	TRBD2	TRBJ2-1	CASSLSGGYYNEQFF	TGTGCCAGCAGCTTGTCCGGGGGGTACTACAATGAGCAGTTCTTC
NA	TRBV19	NA	TRBJ1-5	CASSDRTWHQPQHF	TGTGCCAGTAGCGACAGGACGTGGCATCAGCCCCAGCATTTT
NA	TRBV27	NA	TRBJ1-1	CASRSSRRAFF	TGTGCCAGCAGGAGTTCGAGGCGAGCTTTCTTT
NA	TRBV4-1	TRBD2	TRBJ2-7	CASSQGAGGITYEQYF	TGCGCCAGCAGCCAAGGGGCGGGGGGAATTACCTACGAGCAGTACTTC
NA	TRBV6-1	TRBD1	TRBJ1-6	CASRVGTGGSPLHF	TGTGCCAGCAGGGTCGGGACAGGGGGCTCACCCCTCCACTTT
once	TRBV5-5	NA	TRBJ2-1	CASSLDLGSYNEQFF	TGTGCCAGCAGCTTGGATTTGGGTTCCTACAATGAGCAGTTCTTC
NA	TRBV7-6	NA	TRBJ2-1	CASSLAEGGHNEQFF	TGTGCCAGCAGCTTAGCGGAGGGGGGGCACAATGAGCAGTTCTTC
NA	TRBV7-9	NA	TRBJ1-5	CASSLGGLSNQPQHF	TGTGCCAGCAGCTTAGGAGGGCTTAGCAATCAGCCCCAGCATTTT
NA	TRBV19	NA	TRBJ1-3	CASSIVGSSSGNTIYF	TGTGCCAGTAGTATAGTCGGCAGCTCCTCTGGAAACACCATATATTTT
NA	TRBV6-5	TRBD2	TRBJ2-7	CASRIGLVSYEQYF	TGTGCCAGCAGAATCGGACTAGTTTCTTACGAGCAGTACTTC
NA	TRBV6-6	NA	TRBJ1-6	CASSYGESYNSPLHF	TGTGCCAGCAGTTACGGGGAATCATATAATTCACCCCTCCACTTT
NA	TRBV7-9	NA	TRBJ1-5	CASSLNSQYQPQHF	TGTGCCAGCAGCTTAAACTCCCAATATCAGCCCCAGCATTTT
NA	TRBV7-9	TRBD2	TRBJ2-2	CASSLGGLTGELFF	TGTGCCAGCAGCTTAGGGGGACTAACCGGGGAGCTGTTTTTT
NA	TRBV5-6	TRBD1	TRBJ2-5	CASSADRGLRETQYF	TGTGCCAGCAGCGCCGACAGGGGGTTGAGGGAGACCCAGTACTTC
NA	TRBV7-9	TRBD2	TRBJ2-5	CASSLANSGGFETQYF	TGTGCCAGCAGCTTAGCCAATAGCGGGGGGTTTGAGACCCAGTACTTC
NA	TRBV7-9	NA	TRBJ1-3	CASGRTSSGNTIYF	TGTGCCAGCGGACGTACCTCCTCTGGAAACACCATATATTTT
NA	TRBV2	NA	TRBJ2-7	CASSVGRGRGYEQYF	TGTGCCAGCAGTGTGGGGCGGGGCAGGGGGTACGAGCAGTACTTC
once	TRBV15	TRBD1	TRBJ1-4	CATSIGTEEREKLFF	TGTGCCACCAGCATCGGGACAGAAGAAAGGGAAAAACTGTTTTTT
NA	TRBV5-6	TRBD1	TRBJ2-7	CASSRTGPPNYEQYF	TGTGCCAGCAGCCGGACAGGGCCTCCGAATTACGAGCAGTACTTC
NA	TRBV4-1	TRBD2	TRBJ2-2	CASSQASGANTGELFF	TGCGCCAGCAGCCAAGCAAGCGGGGCGAACACCGGGGAGCTGTTTTTT
NA	TRBV11-2	TRBD2	TRBJ2-3	CASSLVGGGAGDTQYF	TGTGCCAGCAGCTTAGTAGGCGGGGGGGCCGGAGATACGCAGTATTTT
NA	TRBV10-2	TRBD1	TRBJ1-2	CASRRTGGLFRGYGYTF	TGCGCCAGCAGGCGGACAGGGGGGTTATTTCGGGGCTATGGCTACACCTTC
NA	TRBV28	TRBD1	TRBJ2-4	CASSKTGTGGSIQYF	TGTGCCAGCAGTAAAACCGGGACAGGGGGCAGCATTCAGTACTTC
NA	TRBV5-1	NA	TRBJ2-5	CASSLPRGGAQETQYF	TGCGCCAGCAGCTTGCCCAGGGGCGGAGCCCAAGAGACCCAGTACTTC
NA	TRBV5-1	NA	TRBJ2-1	CASRNRIRDSYNEQFF	TGCGCCAGCAGGAATAGAATCAGGGATTCCTACAATGAGCAGTTCTTC
NA	TRBV28	NA	TRBJ1-1	CASRPTGYLGAFF	TGTGCCAGCAGGCCAACAGGATACCTGGGGGCTTTCTTT
NA	TRBV19	TRBD1	TRBJ1-6	CASSAAWTGRDSPLHF	TGTGCCAGTAGCGCCGCCTGGACAGGGAGAGACTCACCCCTCCACTTT
few	TRBV5-1	TRBD1	TRBJ1-6	CASSSQGVGSPLHF	TGCGCCAGCAGCTCTCAGGGGGTTGGTTCACCCCTCCACTTT
NA	TRBV2	TRBD1	TRBJ1-2	CASVAGGTNYGYTF	TGTGCCAGCGTGGCAGGGGGAACTAACTATGGCTACACCTTC
NA	TRBV5-6	TRBD1	TRBJ1-4	CASSGSTGAVNEKLFF	TGTGCCAGCAGCGGCAGCACAGGGGCCGTTAATGAAAAACTGTTTTTT
NA	TRBV4-2	NA	TRBJ2-2	CASSPMAANTGELFF	TGTGCCAGCAGCCCTATGGCGGCGAACACCGGGGAGCTGTTTTTT
NA	TRBV6-5	TRBD1	TRBJ1-2	CASSPTGGRGYTF	TGTGCCAGCAGCCCTACAGGGGGCAGGGGCTACACCTTC
NA	TRBV18	NA	TRBJ1-6	CASSPGLGDSPLHF	TGTGCCAGCTCACCTGGCCTGGGGGATTCACCCCTCCACTTT
NA	TRBV5-1	NA	TRBJ1-1	CASSPEHRVGTEAFF	TGCGCCAGCAGTCCGGAGCACAGGGTCGGCACTGAAGCTTTCTTT
NA	TRBV5-1	NA	TRBJ2-7	CASSLNIGDSYEQYF	TGCGCCAGCAGCTTGAATATCGGGGATTCCTACGAGCAGTACTTC
NA	TRBV6-8	TRBD1	TRBJ1-2	CASSYGGQGGTYGYTF	TGTGCCAGCAGTTACGGCGGACAGGGGGGAACCTATGGCTACACCTTC
NA	TRBV7-9	TRBD1	TRBJ1-2	CASSSHLDRENYGYTF	TGTGCCAGCAGCTCACACTTGGACAGGGAAAACTATGGCTACACCTTC
NA	TRBV11-2	TRBD1	TRBJ2-7	CASRTGTGRELGEQYF	TGTGCCAGCAGAACCGGGACAGGGCGCGAATTGGGCGAGCAGTACTTC
NA	TRBV10-3	NA	TRBJ2-1	CAISESVVRAGYNEQFF	TGTGCCATCAGTGAGTCCGTCGTCAGGGCAGGCTACAATGAGCAGTTCTTC
NA	TRBV7-8	NA	TRBJ1-5	CASKGDSNQPQHF	TGTGCCAGCAAGGGGGACAGCAATCAGCCCCAGCATTTT
NA	TRBV19	NA	TRBJ1-1	CASSFTGSTEAFF	TGTGCCAGTAGTTTTACAGGGAGTACTGAAGCTTTCTTT
NA	TRBV19	TRBD1	TRBJ1-2	CATRSDRGVLNYGYTF	TGTGCCACCCGGTCCGACAGGGGGGTCCTTAACTATGGCTACACCTTC
NA	TRBV7-9	TRBD1	TRBJ1-4	CASSLGTGGEKLFF	TGTGCCAGCAGCTTAGGAACAGGGGGCGAAAAACTGTTTTTT
NA	TRBV6-5	TRBD1	TRBJ2-7	CASSYGGQGVSYEQYF	TGTGCCAGCAGTTACGGAGGACAGGGCGTATCCTACGAGCAGTACTTC
once	TRBV6-1	NA	TRBJ1-2	CASSEGGIHGYTF	TGTGCCAGCAGTGAAGGAGGGATCCATGGCTACACCTTC
once	TRBV28	NA	TRBJ1-2	CASSFRTVYGYTF	TGTGCCAGCAGTTTCAGGACAGTCTATGGCTACACCTTC
NA	TRBV6-5	NA	TRBJ1-3	CASRRQEVLDTIYF	TGTGCCAGCAGGAGACAGGAGGTCTTGGACACCATATATTTT
NA	TRBV28	NA	TRBJ1-2	CASMKLGRRDGYTF	TGTGCCAGCATGAAATTGGGGCGTCGTGATGGCTACACCTTC
once	TRBV10-2	NA	TRBJ2-5	CASGARSGYLQETQYF	TGCGCCAGCGGCGCCCGGAGTGGCTACCTCCAAGAGACCCAGTACTTC
NA	TRBV30	NA	TRBJ1-1	CAWNMAQGGAFF	TGTGCCTGGAATATGGCCCAAGGGGGAGCTTTCTTT